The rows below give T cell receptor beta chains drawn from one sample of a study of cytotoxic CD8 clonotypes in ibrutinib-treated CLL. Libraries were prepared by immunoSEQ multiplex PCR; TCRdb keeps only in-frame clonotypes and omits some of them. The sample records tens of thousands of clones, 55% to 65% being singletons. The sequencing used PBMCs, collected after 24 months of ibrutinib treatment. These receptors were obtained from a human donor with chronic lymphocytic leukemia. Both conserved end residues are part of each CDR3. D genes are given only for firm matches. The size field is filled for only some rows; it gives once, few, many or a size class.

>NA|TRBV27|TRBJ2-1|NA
CASSPMWGAGYNEQFF
TGTGCCAGCAGTCCCATGTGGGGGGCTGGGTACAATGAGCAGTTCTTC
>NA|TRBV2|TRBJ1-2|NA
CASSLVGGYYGYTF
TGTGCCAGCAGCTTGGTGGGGGGGTACTATGGCTACACCTTC
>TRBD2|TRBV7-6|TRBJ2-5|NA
CASSFSVRGRAVEETQYF
TGTGCCAGCAGCTTCTCGGTTCGGGGGAGGGCCGTGGAAGAGACCCAGTACTTC
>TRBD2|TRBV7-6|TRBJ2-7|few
CASSPRLAGGYYEQYF
TGTGCCAGCAGCCCCAGACTAGCGGGAGGATACTACGAGCAGTACTTC
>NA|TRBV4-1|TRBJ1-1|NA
CASSFDRNTEAFF
TGCGCCAGCAGCTTTGACAGGAACACTGAAGCTTTCTTT
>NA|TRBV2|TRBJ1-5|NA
CASSEVGQPQHF
TGTGCCAGCAGTGAAGTTGGTCAGCCCCAGCATTTT
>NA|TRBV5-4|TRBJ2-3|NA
CASSLGGTSDTQYF
TGTGCCAGCAGCTTGGGAGGCACTTCAGATACGCAGTATTTT
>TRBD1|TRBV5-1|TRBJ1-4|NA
CASSAEMPGTGNEKLFF
TGCGCCAGCAGCGCTGAGATGCCCGGGACAGGGAATGAAAAACTGTTTTTT
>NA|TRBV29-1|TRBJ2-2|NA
CSVDKNTGELFF
TGCAGCGTTGACAAGAACACCGGGGAGCTGTTTTTT
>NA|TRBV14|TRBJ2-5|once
CASSQRQTQETQYF
TGTGCCAGCAGCCAACGACAGACCCAAGAGACCCAGTACTTC
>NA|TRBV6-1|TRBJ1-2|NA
CASSSYSDGLRYTF
TGTGCCAGCAGTAGTTATTCGGACGGCCTTCGCTACACCTTC
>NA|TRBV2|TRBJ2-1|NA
CASNLAEDNEQFF
TGTGCCAGCAATTTGGCAGAAGACAATGAGCAGTTCTTC
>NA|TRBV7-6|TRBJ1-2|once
CASSPLWQGRDPNYGYTF
TGTGCCAGCAGCCCGCTTTGGCAGGGGAGGGATCCTAACTATGGCTACACCTTC
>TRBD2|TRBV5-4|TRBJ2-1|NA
CASRSVGLGSNEQFF
TGTGCCAGCAGGTCGGTGGGACTAGGATCCAATGAGCAGTTCTTC
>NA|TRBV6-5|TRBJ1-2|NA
CASSSHELNGYTF
TGTGCCAGCAGTTCCCATGAGTTGAATGGCTACACCTTC
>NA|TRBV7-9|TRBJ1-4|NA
CASSLRPEKLFF
TGTGCCAGCAGCTTACGACCAGAAAAACTGTTTTTT
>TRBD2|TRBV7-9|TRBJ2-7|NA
CASSLGPTGGSPYEQYF
TGTGCCAGCAGCTTAGGGCCCACGGGAGGCTCCCCGTACGAGCAGTACTTC
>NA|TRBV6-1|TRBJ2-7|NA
CASSFGQYYYEQYF
TGTGCCAGCAGTTTCGGACAGTACTACTACGAGCAGTACTTC
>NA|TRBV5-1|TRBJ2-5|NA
CASSFPSLVETQYF
TGCGCCAGCAGCTTCCCATCCCTCGTTGAGACCCAGTACTTC
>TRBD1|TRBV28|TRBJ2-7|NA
CASSLKGAGGEQYF
TGTGCCAGCAGCTTAAAAGGGGCAGGGGGCGAGCAGTACTTC
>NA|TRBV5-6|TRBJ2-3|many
CASSLSLGGTDTQYF
TGTGCCAGCAGCTTATCCCTGGGAGGCACAGATACGCAGTATTTT
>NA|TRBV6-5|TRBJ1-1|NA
CASSYGQRAEAFF
TGTGCCAGCAGTTACGGGCAGAGGGCTGAAGCTTTCTTT
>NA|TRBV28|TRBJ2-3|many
CASIGPYQYTQYF
TGTGCCAGCATAGGGCCCTACCAATATACGCAGTATTTT
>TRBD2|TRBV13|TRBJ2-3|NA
CASSLYGTSGRSGTDTQYF
TGTGCCAGCAGTCTCTACGGGACTAGCGGGAGAAGTGGCACAGATACGCAGTATTTT
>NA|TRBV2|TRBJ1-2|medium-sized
CASRLAEDYGYTF
TGTGCCAGCAGGTTGGCGGAGGACTATGGCTACACCTTC
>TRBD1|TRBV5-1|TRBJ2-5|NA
CASSLGQGRLQETQYF
TGCGCCAGCAGCTTAGGACAGGGCAGGCTCCAAGAGACCCAGTACTTC
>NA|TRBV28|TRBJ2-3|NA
CASRVINTDTQYF
TGTGCCAGCCGCGTCATCAACACAGATACGCAGTATTTT
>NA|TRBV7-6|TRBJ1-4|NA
CASSFSRGYEKLFF
TGTGCCAGCAGCTTCTCCAGGGGATATGAAAAACTGTTTTTT
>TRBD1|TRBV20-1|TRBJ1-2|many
CSASTGGSF
TGCAGTGCTAGTACAGGGGGCTCCTTC
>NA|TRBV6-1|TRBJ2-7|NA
CASGAGTVKPEQYF
TGTGCCTCGGGGGCCGGGACAGTGAAACCCGAGCAGTACTTC
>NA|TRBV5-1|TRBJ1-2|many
CASSKTALGGYTF
TGCGCCAGCAGCAAAACCGCCCTGGGTGGCTACACCTTC
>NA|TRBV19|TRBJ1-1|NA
CASSSLTFYTEAFF
TGTGCCAGTAGTAGCCTCACCTTTTACACTGAAGCTTTCTTT
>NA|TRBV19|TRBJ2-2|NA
CASHLTAYTGELFF
TGTGCCAGCCATCTCACAGCCTACACCGGGGAGCTGTTTTTT
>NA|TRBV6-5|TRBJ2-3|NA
CASSRGDTQYF
TGTGCCAGCAGCCGCGGAGATACGCAGTATTTT
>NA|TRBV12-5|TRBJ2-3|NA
CASGPRTLGRETDTQYF
TGTGCTAGTGGTCCTAGAACTTTGGGCAGGGAGACAGATACGCAGTATTTT
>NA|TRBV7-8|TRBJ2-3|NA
CASDSPMQLDTQYF
TGTGCCAGTGACTCGCCCATGCAACTAGATACGCAGTATTTT
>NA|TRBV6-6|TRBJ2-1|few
CASSYSQVHNEQFF
TGTGCCAGCAGTTACTCTCAGGTTCACAATGAGCAGTTCTTC
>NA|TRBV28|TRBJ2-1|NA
CASRSRSSYNEQFF
TGTGCCAGCAGGAGCCGGAGCTCCTACAATGAGCAGTTCTTC
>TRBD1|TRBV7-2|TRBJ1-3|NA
CASSLQPGGRDTIYF
TGTGCCAGCAGCTTACAACCAGGGGGAAGGGACACCATATATTTT